This TCR beta chain stems from a study of shared clonotypes between healthy human individuals. Looked up from germline, CDR1 is MGHDK and CDR2 is SYGVNS. Between the trimmed V and J ends, which lost 2 bases and 0 bases, there was a span of 14 bases. The CDR3 runs 16 residues. This table comes from immunoSEQ multiplex PCR, and its TCRdb copy is limited to in-frame clones, with some not included. In the table there are approximately 1.1 million clones, about 80% of which are singletons. The gene calls are TRBV25-1 and TRBJ2-7; tentative D call: TRBD2 (6 bases). The sample taken for sequencing was memory CD4+ T cells from PBMCs. Noted subset: CD45RA-negative fraction. The receptor's source is a man aged 18 to 29 in good health. Some clones in this sample may be carry-over from other donors' samples. In nucleotides, the CDR3 is TGTGCCAGCAGTGAACTTGGAGCGACTAGCTCCTACGAGCAGTACTTC. This encodes CASSELGATSSYEQYF.